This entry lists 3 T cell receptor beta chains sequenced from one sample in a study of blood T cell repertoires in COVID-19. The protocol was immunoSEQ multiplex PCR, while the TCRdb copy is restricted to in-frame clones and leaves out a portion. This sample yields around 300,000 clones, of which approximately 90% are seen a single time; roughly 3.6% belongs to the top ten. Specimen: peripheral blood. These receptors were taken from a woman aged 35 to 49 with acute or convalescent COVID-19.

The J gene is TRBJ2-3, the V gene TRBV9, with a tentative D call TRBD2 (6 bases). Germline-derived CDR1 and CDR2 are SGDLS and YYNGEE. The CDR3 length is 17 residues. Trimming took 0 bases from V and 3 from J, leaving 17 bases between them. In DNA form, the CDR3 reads TGTGCCAGCAGCGTAGTGGGGCGGGGTTCCGGTACAGATACGCAGTATTTT. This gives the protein CASSVVGRGSGTDTQYF. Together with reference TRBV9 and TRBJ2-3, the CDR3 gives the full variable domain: DSGVTQTPKHLITATGQRVTLRCSPRSGDLSVYWYQQSLDQGLQFLIQYYNGEERAKGNILERFSAQQFPDLHSELNLSSLELGDSALYFCASSVVGRGSGTDTQYFGPGTRLTVL.

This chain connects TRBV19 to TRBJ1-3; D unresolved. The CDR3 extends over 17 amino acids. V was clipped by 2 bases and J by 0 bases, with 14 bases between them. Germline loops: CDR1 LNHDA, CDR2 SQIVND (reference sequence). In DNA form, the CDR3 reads TGTGCCAGTAGTATACAGGCCCGTACAGCCTCTGGAAACACCATATATTTT. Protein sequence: CASSIQARTASGNTIYF. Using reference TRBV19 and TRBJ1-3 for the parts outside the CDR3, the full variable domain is DGGITQSPKYLFRKEGQNVTLSCEQNLNHDAMYWYRQDPGQGLRLIYYSQIVNDFQKGDIAEGYSVSREKKESFPLTVTSAQKNPTAFYLCASSIQARTASGNTIYFGEGSWLTVV.

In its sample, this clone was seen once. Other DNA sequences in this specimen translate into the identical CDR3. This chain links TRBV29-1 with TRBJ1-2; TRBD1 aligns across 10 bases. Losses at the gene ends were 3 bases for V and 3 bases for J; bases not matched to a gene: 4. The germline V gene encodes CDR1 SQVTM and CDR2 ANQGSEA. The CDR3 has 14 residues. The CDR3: CSVESGQGYYGYTF. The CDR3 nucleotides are TGCAGCGTTGAGTCGGGACAGGGGTACTATGGCTACACCTTC.